This T cell receptor beta chain appears in the sequencing data of a study of technical replicates of blood from several donors. The CDR3 has 15 residues. The ends lost 4 bases at V and 5 bases at J; junction bases unmatched: 7. Looked up from germline, CDR1 is LNHDA and CDR2 is SQIVND (reference sequence). This table comes from immunoSEQ multiplex PCR, and its TCRdb copy is limited to in-frame clones, with some not included. The sample holds approximately 81,000 clones; around 95% are singletons and the top ten take more than 0.35%. The chain couples TRBV19 to TRBJ2-2, with 7 bases fitting TRBD2. The TCR was taken from a human donor in good health. The sample comprised T cells isolated from PBMCs. This CDR3 reads CASSSLAENTGELFF. DNA of the CDR3: TGTGCCAGTAGTAGTCTAGCGGAAAATACCGGGGAGCTGTTTTTT.